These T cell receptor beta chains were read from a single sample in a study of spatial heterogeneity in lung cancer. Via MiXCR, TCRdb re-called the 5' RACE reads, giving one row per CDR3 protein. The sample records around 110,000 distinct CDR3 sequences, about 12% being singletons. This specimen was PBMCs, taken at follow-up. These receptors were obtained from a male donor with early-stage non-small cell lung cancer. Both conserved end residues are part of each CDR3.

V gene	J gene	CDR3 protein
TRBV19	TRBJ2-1	CASSIGGQGNNEQFF
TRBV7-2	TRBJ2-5	CASSLFSGGAETQYF
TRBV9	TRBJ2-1	CASSVLPGDRYEQFF
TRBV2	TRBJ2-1	CASREYEQFF
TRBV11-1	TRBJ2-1	CASSSPTRRGDEQFF
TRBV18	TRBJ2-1	CASHSGGAYNEQFF
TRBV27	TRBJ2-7	CASSLRGAPHYEQYF
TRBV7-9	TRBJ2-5	CASSPTEEETQYF
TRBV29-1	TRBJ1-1	CSVYREMAEAFF
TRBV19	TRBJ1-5	CASEPGGNQPQHF